The rows below give T cell receptor beta chains drawn from one sample of a study of T cells after posttransplantation cyclophosphamide. Assay: immunoSEQ multiplex PCR; the TCRdb copy retains only in-frame clones and omits some. The sample shows around 20,000 clones, roughly 98% of them seen only once. The source material was naive CD4+ T cells sorted from PBMCs. Receptors were obtained from a man between 40 and 49 years old in good health, CMV-negative, and a related stem cell transplant donor. Both conserved end residues are part of each CDR3.

V	J	CDR3
TRBV11-2	TRBJ2-3	CASSLGREADTQYF
TRBV25-1	TRBJ2-1	CASSDLTGQGYNEQFF
TRBV18	TRBJ2-2	CASSPPGQILGELFF
TRBV5-1	TRBJ2-7	CASSSTSGRGEQYF
TRBV6-1	TRBJ1-1	CASRTGFNTEAFF
TRBV5-6	TRBJ2-5	CASSSTLSGLLTVWETQYF
TRBV28	TRBJ2-7	CASIPGPRDRIYEQYF
TRBV11-3	TRBJ2-5	CASSLGGQGLSQTQYF
TRBV11-3	TRBJ2-7	CASSSRQGLEQYF
TRBV18	TRBJ1-2	CASSEGDGYTF
TRBV5-6	TRBJ2-3	CASSLPSGNRDTQYF
TRBV6-1	TRBJ1-5	CASRSSGSGNQPQHF
TRBV25-1	TRBJ2-5	CASSEFGEETQYF
TRBV27	TRBJ2-1	CASRPWTSGRGSYNEQFF
TRBV5-4	TRBJ2-1	CASSGLAGNYEQFF
TRBV2	TRBJ2-2	CASKGVNTGELFF
TRBV18	TRBJ1-2	CASSPLGGGGNYGYTF
TRBV27	TRBJ2-3	CASSFGRQGFTDTQYF
TRBV4-2	TRBJ1-2	CASSQATQGVGYGYTF
TRBV28	TRBJ1-4	CASRSPGREKLFF
TRBV28	TRBJ2-1	CASSLSVSYNEQFF
TRBV30	TRBJ1-2	CAWSVGEGWGYTF
TRBV9	TRBJ2-1	CASSVGGTGGRNEQFF
TRBV7-8	TRBJ2-7	CASSLGLAGTYEQYF
TRBV28	TRBJ1-5	CASKRADSNQPQHF
TRBV10-3	TRBJ2-1	CAILQSGRAGGHNEQFF
TRBV19	TRBJ1-2	CASSLMGQGMAIYGYTF
TRBV7-9	TRBJ1-1	CASSLARMNTEAFF
TRBV25-1	TRBJ2-7	CASSEFRVSEQYF
TRBV7-8	TRBJ1-6	CASSSGNHNSPLHF
TRBV5-6	TRBJ2-1	CASVPQGHEQFF
TRBV30	TRBJ1-1	CAWRQGIEAFF
TRBV4-1	TRBJ1-2	CASRPVGQGKGYTF